This TCR beta chain appears in the sequencing data of a study of shared clonotypes between healthy human individuals. Study information: Donors had three CD4 naive, three CD4 memory, two CD8 naive and one CD8 memory plate apiece.

Findings and caveats of the study: Apart from blood, nothing was sampled; tissue repertoires likely differ. All-four-donor shared clonotypes had higher generation probabilities than non-shared clonotypes did. Clonotype sharing across a few donors was observed for around 5.1% of naive CD4 clonotypes.

To note about this clone: Antigen specificity is unknown.

Only in-frame clones appear in the TCRdb table, and some are missing; sequencing was by immunoSEQ multiplex PCR. The sample yields approximately 1,500,000 clones, 95% to 99% seen once. V gave up 4 bases and J gave up 3 bases; unmatched junction bases: 6. The V gene's germline CDR1 is MGHDK and CDR2 SYGVNS. CDR3 length: 16 residues. The chain combines TRBV25-1 with TRBJ1-5, with TRBD1 identical over 10 bases. Source material: naive CD4+ T cells sorted from blood. Noted subset: CD45RA+ positively selected. The sequence came from a man aged 25-45 years in good health. The CDR3 loop reads CASSVGGTGDNQPQHF. The CDR3 region has the DNA TGTGCCAGCAGTGTTGGTGGGACAGGGGACAATCAGCCCCAGCATTTT.